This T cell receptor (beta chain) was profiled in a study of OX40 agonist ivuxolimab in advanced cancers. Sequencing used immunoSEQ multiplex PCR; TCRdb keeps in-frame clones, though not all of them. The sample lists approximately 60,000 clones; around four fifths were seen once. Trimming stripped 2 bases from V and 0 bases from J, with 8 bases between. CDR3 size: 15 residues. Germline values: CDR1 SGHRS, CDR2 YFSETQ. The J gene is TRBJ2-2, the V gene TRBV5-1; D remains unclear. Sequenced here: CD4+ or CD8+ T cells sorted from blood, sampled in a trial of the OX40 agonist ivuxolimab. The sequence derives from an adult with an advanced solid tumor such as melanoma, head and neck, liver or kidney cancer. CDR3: CASSFNNANTGELFF. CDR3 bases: TGCGCCAGCAGCTTCAACAACGCGAACACCGGGGAGCTGTTTTTT.